These 7 T cell receptor beta chains originate from one sample sequenced in a study of cytomegalovirus exposure and HLA in healthy donors. Use of 60 Vbeta and 13 Jbeta primers characterized the PCR. Repertoires were generated with immunoSEQ multiplex PCR, while TCRdb's copy carries only in-frame clones and drops some. The table shows around 100,000 clones, with less than 85% occurring only once. Sequencing used PBMCs. These receptors all come from a young man in good health and CMV-seronegative.

The chain links TRBV5-1 to TRBJ2-1; 8 nucleotides agree with TRBD2. The CDR3 runs 19 residues. J lost 3 bases, V lost 4 bases, and 18 bases had no gene match. CDR1 SGHRS and CDR2 YFSETQ come from the germline V gene. The CDR3 is CASSTEGTRGSWGYNEQFF. The CDR3 bases are TGCGCCAGCAGCACGGAAGGGACTAGAGGGTCGTGGGGCTACAATGAGCAGTTCTTC.

This rearrangement joins TRBV27 to TRBJ1-5, with D perhaps matching TRBD1 (5 bases). This CDR3 has 15 amino acids. The V end was cut by 0 bases, the J end by 5 bases, with 11 bases between. Germline assignment: CDR1 MNHEY and CDR2 SMNVEV (reference sequence). CDR3 nucleotides: TGTGCCAGCAGTTTATCTCGGAGGGGTGATCAGCCCCAGCATTTT. This sequence encodes CASSLSRRGDQPQHF.

This clone has just one count. The CDR3 reads CASSSQGRPELSGELFF. The CDR3 nucleotides read TGTGCCAGCAGCTCGCAGGGGCGGCCCGAACTGTCCGGGGAGCTGTTTTTT. The genes are TRBV7-3 and TRBJ2-2, with D possibly matching TRBD1 (6 bases). Germline-derived CDR1 and CDR2 are SGHTA and FQGTGA. The CDR3 spans 17 residues. V lost 4 bases and J 6 bases, leaving 21 bases between the germline ends.

V gene TRBV15 combines with J gene TRBJ1-5; the match to TRBD1 covers 7 bases. The CDR3 length is 16 residues. Germline-derived CDR1 and CDR2 are LNHNV and YYDKDF (reference sequence). Unmatched junction bases numbered 12, after V lost 3 bases and J lost 7 bases. Here the CDR3 DNA reads TGTGCCACCAGCAGGGAAAGACAGGGAATCGGGCAGCCCCAGCATTTT. Residues: CATSRERQGIGQPQHF.

This sequence joins TRBV9 and TRBJ2-1; 8 bases are shared with TRBD2. Trimming took 1 base from V and 4 from J; bases not matched to a gene: 4. The CDR3 length is 15 residues. Germline V CDR1 and CDR2: SGDLS, YYNGEE. The CDR3 region has the DNA TGTGCCAGCAGCGTAATAGCGGGGCCTTACAATGAGCAGTTCTTC. Residues: CASSVIAGPYNEQFF.

This chain connects TRBV2 to TRBJ1-2; TRBD1 aligns across 7 bases. V was pared by 1 base and J by 8 bases, with 13 bases of the junction left unmatched. The CDR3 length is 16 residues. From germline, CDR1 is SNHLY and CDR2 FYNNEI. CDR3 DNA: TGTGCCAGCAGTGAAGATTGGGGCAGGGGGTCGCGCGGCTACACCTTC. Translating it yields CASSEDWGRGSRGYTF.

V and J are TRBV10-3 and TRBJ1-1; no clear D. The CDR3 extends over 14 amino acids. Germline lookup yields CDR1 ENHRY and CDR2 SYGVKD. In nucleotides, the CDR3 is TGTGCTATAGATGGCGGGGATGTGAACACTGAAGCTTTCTTT. The encoded protein is CAIDGGDVNTEAFF.